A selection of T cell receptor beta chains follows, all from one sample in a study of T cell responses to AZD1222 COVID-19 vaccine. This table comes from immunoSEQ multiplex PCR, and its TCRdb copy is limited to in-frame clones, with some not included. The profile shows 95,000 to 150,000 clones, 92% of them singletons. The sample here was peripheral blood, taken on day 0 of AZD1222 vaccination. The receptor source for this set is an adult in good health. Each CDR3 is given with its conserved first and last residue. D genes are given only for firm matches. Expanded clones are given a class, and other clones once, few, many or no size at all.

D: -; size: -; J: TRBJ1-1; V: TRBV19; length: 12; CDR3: CASSIGGLKAFF; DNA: TGTGCCAGTAGTATAGGCGGGTTGAAAGCTTTCTTT
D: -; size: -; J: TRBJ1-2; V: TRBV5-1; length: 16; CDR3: CASSLAPGGAGYGYTF; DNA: TGCGCCAGCAGCTTGGCCCCTGGGGGGGCGGGCTATGGCTACACCTTC
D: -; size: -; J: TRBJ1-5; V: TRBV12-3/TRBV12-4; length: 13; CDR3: CASTQGQNQPQHF; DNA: TGTGCCAGCACCCAAGGACAGAATCAGCCCCAGCATTTT
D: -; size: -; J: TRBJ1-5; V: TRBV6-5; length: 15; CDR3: CASLSGSVSNQPQHF; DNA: TGTGCCAGTCTTAGCGGGAGCGTCAGCAATCAGCCCCAGCATTTT
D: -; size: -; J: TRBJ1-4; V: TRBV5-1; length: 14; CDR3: CASSGYPADEKLFF; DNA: TGCGCCAGCAGCGGCTATCCAGCGGATGAAAAACTGTTTTTT
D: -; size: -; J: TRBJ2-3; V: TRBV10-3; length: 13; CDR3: CAIRAGSTDTQYF; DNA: TGTGCCATCAGAGCCGGAAGCACAGATACGCAGTATTTT
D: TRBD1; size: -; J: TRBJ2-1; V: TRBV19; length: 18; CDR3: CASTQRGTGFGSYNEQFF; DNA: TGTGCCAGTACCCAAAGAGGGACAGGGTTTGGGTCCTACAATGAGCAGTTCTTC
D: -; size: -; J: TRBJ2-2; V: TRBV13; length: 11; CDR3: CASSWTGELFF; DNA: TGTGCCAGCAGCTGGACCGGGGAGCTGTTTTTT
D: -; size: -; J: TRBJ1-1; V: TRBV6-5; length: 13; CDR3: CASSQQVNTEAFF; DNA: TGTGCCAGCAGCCAACAGGTTAACACTGAAGCTTTCTTT
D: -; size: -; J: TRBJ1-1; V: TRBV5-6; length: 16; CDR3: CASSFKKTGVNTEAFF; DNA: TGTGCCAGCAGCTTCAAGAAAACAGGAGTGAACACTGAAGCTTTCTTT
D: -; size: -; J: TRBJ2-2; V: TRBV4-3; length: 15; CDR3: CASSQGLAYAGELFF; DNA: TGCGCCAGCAGCCAGGGGCTAGCGTACGCCGGGGAGCTGTTTTTT
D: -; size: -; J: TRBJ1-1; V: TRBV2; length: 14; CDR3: CASSELGFNTEAFF; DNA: TGTGCCAGCAGTGAATTGGGATTTAACACTGAAGCTTTCTTT
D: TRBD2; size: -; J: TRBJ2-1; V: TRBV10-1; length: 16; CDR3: CASSRGGAGGFNEQFF; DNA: TGCGCCAGCTCTCGCGGGGGGGCCGGGGGTTTCAATGAGCAGTTCTTC
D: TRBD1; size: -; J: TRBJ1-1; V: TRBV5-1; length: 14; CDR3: CASSSDRATTEAFF; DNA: TGCGCCAGCAGCTCGGACAGGGCAACGACTGAAGCTTTCTTT
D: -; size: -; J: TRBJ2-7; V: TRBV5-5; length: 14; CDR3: CASSLDRASYEQYF; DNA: TGTGCCAGCAGCTTGGACAGGGCATCCTACGAGCAGTACTTC
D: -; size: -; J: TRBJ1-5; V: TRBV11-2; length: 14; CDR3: CASSLANSNQPQHF; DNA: TGTGCCAGCAGCTTAGCAAATAGCAATCAGCCCCAGCATTTT
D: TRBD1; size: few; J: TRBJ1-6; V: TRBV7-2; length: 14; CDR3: CATLTQGANSPLHF; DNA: TGTGCCACCCTCACACAGGGGGCGAATTCACCCCTCCACTTT
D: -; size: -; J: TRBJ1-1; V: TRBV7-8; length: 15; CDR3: CASSLGPVPGSEAFF; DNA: TGTGCCAGCAGCTTAGGCCCGGTTCCAGGGTCAGAAGCTTTCTTT
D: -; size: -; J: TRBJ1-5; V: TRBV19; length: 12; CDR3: CASRFRNQPQHF; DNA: TGTGCCAGTAGATTTAGGAATCAGCCCCAGCATTTT
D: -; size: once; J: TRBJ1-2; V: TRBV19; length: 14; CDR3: CASSPPGGDYGYTF; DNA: TGTGCCAGTAGTCCCCCGGGGGGTGACTATGGCTACACCTTC
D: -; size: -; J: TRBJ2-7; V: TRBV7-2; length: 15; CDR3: CASSHRDPLTYEQYF; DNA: TGTGCCAGCAGCCACCGGGACCCATTGACCTACGAGCAGTACTTC
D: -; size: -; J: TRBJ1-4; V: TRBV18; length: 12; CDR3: CASSPPVEKLFF; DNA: TGTGCCAGCTCACCACCGGTGGAAAAACTGTTTTTT
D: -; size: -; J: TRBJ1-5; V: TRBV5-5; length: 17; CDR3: CASSLGPGGWGNQPQHF; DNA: TGTGCCAGCAGCTTGGGGCCTGGGGGTTGGGGCAATCAGCCCCAGCATTTT
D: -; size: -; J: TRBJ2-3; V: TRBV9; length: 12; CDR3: CASSVHTDTQYF; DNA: TGTGCCAGCAGCGTCCACACAGATACGCAGTATTTT
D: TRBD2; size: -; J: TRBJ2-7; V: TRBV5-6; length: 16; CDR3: CASSLGSSGRFYEQYF; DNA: TGTGCCAGCAGCTTGGGGTCTAGCGGTAGGTTCTACGAGCAGTACTTC
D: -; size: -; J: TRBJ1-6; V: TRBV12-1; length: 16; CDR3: CASSPTKGQRDSPLHF; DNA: TGTGCCAGCAGCCCTACTAAGGGACAGAGAGACTCACCCCTCCACTTT
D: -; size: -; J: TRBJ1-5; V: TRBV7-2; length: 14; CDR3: CASSPRDGNQPQHF; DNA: TGTGCCAGCAGCCCTCGGGACGGGAATCAGCCCCAGCATTTT
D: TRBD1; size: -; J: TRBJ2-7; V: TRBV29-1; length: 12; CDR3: CSVIDRGPEQYF; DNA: TGCAGCGTTATCGACAGGGGGCCCGAGCAGTACTTC
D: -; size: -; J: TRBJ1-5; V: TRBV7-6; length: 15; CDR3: CASSESGYSNQPQHF; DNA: TGTGCCAGCAGCGAATCAGGATATAGCAATCAGCCCCAGCATTTT
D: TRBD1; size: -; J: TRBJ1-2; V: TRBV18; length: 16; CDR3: CASSPPGQGRVYGYTF; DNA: TGTGCCAGCTCACCACCGGGACAGGGAAGGGTCTATGGCTACACCTTC